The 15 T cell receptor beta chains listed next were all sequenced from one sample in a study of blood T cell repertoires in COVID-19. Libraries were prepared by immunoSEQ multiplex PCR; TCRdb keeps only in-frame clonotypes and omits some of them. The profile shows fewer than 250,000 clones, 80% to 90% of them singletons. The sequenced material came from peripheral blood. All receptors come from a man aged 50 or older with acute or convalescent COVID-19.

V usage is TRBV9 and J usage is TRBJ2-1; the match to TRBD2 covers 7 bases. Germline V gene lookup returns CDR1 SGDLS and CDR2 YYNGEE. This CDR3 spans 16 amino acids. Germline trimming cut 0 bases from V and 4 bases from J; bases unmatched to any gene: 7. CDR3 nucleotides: TGTGCCAGCAGCGTAGCTAGCGGTGGCTTATACAATGAGCAGTTCTTC. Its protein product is CASSVASGGLYNEQFF.

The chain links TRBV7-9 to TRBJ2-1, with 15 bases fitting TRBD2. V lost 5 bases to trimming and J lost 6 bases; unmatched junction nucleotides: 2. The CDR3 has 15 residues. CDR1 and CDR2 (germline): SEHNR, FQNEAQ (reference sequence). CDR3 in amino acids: CASSGLAGGINEQFF. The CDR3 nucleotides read TGTGCCAGCAGCGGACTAGCGGGAGGGATCAATGAGCAGTTCTTC. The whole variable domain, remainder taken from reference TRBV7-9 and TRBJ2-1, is DTGVSQNPRHKITKRGQNVTFRCDPISEHNRLYWYRQTLGQGPEFLTYFQNEAQLEKSRLLSDRFSAERPKGSFSTLEIQRTEQGDSAMYLCASSGLAGGINEQFFGPGTRLTVL.

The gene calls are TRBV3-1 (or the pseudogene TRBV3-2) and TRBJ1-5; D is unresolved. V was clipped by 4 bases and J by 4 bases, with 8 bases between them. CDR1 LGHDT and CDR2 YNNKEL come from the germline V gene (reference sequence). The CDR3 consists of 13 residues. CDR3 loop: CASSLESNQPQHF. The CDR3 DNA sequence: TGTGCCAGCAGCCTTGAGAGTAATCAGCCCCAGCATTTT.

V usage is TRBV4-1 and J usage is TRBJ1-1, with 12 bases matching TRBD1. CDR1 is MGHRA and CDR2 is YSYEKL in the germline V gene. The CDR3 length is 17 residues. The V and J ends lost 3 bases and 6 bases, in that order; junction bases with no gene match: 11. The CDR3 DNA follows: TGCGCCAGCAGCCACCCCCCGGGACAGGGGGCAAGCTCTGAAGCTTTCTTT. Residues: CASSHPPGQGASSEAFF.

The CDR3 bases are TGTGCCAGCAGCTTCGGGGGTACGGACACTGAAGCTTTCTTT. As protein: CASSFGGTDTEAFF. This chain links TRBV7-9 with TRBJ1-1, with a weak D call TRBD1 (5 bases). The CDR3 contains 14 residues. The germline CDR1 and CDR2 sequences are SEHNR and FQNEAQ (reference sequence). V lost 3 bases to trimming and J lost 3 bases, with 11 bases between them. The variable domain in full, with the rest retrieved from reference TRBV7-9 and TRBJ1-1, is DTGVSQNPRHKITKRGQNVTFRCDPISEHNRLYWYRQTLGQGPEFLTYFQNEAQLEKSRLLSDRFSAERPKGSFSTLEIQRTEQGDSAMYLCASSFGGTDTEAFFGQGTRLTVV.

The CDR3 region is CGEGRRETQYF. For the CDR3, the DNA is TGTGGTGAGGGTCGCCGGGAGACCCAGTACTTC. The V gene is TRBV27, the J gene TRBJ2-5; D is perhaps TRBD2 (5 bases). This CDR3 has 11 amino acids. Germline V gene lookup returns CDR1 MNHEY and CDR2 SMNVEV (reference sequence).

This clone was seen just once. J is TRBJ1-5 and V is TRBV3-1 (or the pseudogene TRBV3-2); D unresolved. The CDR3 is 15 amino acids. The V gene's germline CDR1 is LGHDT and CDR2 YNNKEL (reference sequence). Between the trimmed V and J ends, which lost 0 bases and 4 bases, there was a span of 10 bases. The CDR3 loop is CASSQDHGENQPQHF. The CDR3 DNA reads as TGTGCCAGCAGCCAAGATCACGGTGAGAATCAGCCCCAGCATTTT.

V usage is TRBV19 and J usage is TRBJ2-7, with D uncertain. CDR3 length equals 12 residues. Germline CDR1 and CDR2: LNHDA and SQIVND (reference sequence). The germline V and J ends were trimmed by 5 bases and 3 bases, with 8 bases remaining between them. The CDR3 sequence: CASSSTVYEQYF. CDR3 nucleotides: TGTGCCAGTAGTTCCACAGTCTACGAGCAGTACTTC.

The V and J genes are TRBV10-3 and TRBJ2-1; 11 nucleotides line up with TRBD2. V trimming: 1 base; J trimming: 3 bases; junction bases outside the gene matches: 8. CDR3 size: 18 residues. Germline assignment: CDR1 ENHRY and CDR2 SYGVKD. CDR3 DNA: TGTGCCATCAGTGAGTTAGCGGTTAGCGGGGGGGACTACAATGAGCAGTTCTTC. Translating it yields CAISELAVSGGDYNEQFF.

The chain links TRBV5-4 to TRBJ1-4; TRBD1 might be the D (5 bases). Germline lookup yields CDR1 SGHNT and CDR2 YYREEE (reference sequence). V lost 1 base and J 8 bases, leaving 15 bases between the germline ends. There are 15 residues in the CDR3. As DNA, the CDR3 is TGTGCCAGCAGCTTGAGAGCAGGGTCGCAGGAAAAACTGTTTTTT. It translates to CASSLRAGSQEKLFF.

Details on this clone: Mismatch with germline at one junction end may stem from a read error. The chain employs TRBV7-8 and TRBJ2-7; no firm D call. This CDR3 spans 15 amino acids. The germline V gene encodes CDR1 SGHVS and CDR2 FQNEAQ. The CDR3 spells CASNLGPSLNYEQYF. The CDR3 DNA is TGTGCCAGCAACTTAGGTCCATCCCTAAACTACGAGCAGTACTTC.

In DNA, the CDR3 is TGTGCCAGTAGCCCGAGGCGGCACGGGATCTCCAATGAGCAGTTCTTC. Translation: CASSPRRHGISNEQFF. This chain joins TRBV19 and TRBJ2-1; a possible D gene is TRBD2 (5 bases). The V and J ends lost 6 bases and 6 bases respectively, with 21 bases between them. In germline, CDR1 is LNHDA, CDR2 SQIVND (reference sequence). The CDR3 contains 16 residues.

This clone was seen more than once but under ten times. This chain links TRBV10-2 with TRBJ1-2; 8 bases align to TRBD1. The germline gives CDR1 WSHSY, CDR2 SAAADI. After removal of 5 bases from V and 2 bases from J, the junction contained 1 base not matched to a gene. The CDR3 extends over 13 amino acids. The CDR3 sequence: CASSTGGNYGYTF. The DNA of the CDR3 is TGCGCCAGCAGTACAGGGGGAAACTATGGCTACACCTTC.

The CDR3: CASSEVRSSDRTDTQYF. CDR3 in DNA: TGTGCCAGCAGTGAAGTCCGCTCCTCGGACAGAACAGATACGCAGTATTTT. This chain connects TRBV6-1 to TRBJ2-3, with D possibly matching TRBD1 (6 bases). V was cut by 1 base and J by 3 bases, with 17 bases left in between. Germline V gene lookup returns CDR1 MNHNS and CDR2 SASEGT. The CDR3 is made up of 17 amino acids.

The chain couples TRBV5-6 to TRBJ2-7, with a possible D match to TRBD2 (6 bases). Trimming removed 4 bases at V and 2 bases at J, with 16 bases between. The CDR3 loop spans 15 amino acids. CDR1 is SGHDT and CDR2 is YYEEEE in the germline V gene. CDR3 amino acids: CASSARQRLAYEQYF. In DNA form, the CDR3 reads TGTGCCAGCAGCGCCAGACAGCGACTAGCCTACGAGCAGTACTTC.